This T cell receptor beta chain stems from a study of CD8+ T cells in alopecia areata. General observations from the study: Mice gave a clearer picture of TCR sharing than patients did, possibly for HLA-related reasons. Amid tofacitinib therapy, many expanded lesional clones stayed present in scalp and blood.

A word on this clone: Antigen specificity is unknown.

The treatment: oral pan-JAK inhibitor, 5-10 mg twice daily. The investigators collected lesional scalp punch biopsies and peripheral blood from alopecia areata patients. Sequencing relied on a cDNA template that was reverse transcribed from extracted RNA. Measured with immunoSEQ multiplex PCR; TCRdb has only the in-frame clones, and not every one. The data show about 140,000 clones, 65% to 90% seen once. Germline lookup yields CDR1 MNHEY and CDR2 SMNVEV (reference sequence). V was pared by 6 bases and J by 0 bases, with 6 bases between. This CDR3 has 13 amino acids. The chain joins TRBV27 to TRBJ1-5; D is ambiguous. The source of this sequence is a human donor with alopecia areata. The specimen comprised CD8+ T cells sorted from blood, sampled at week 4, from a patient treated with tofacitinib. CDR3 bases: TGTGCCAGCAGAAGGGATAGCAATCAGCCCCAGCATTTT. It specifies CASRRDSNQPQHF.